This T cell receptor (beta chain) was identified in a study of blood T cell repertoires in COVID-19. As for the study in general: Collection of acute and convalescent COVID-19 samples took place in the United States, Italy and Spain. The analysed material was cDNA or gDNA that came from T cells, B-cell-depleted T cells, or PBMCs.

Profiling relied on immunoSEQ multiplex PCR, and the TCRdb table lists in-frame clones only, not all of them. The sample lists 45,000 to 65,000 clones, roughly four fifths occurring once. The trim removed 7 bases at V and 7 bases at J, leaving 8 bases unmatched. The CDR3 consists of 14 residues. The germline V gene encodes CDR1 SNHLY and CDR2 FYNNEI. This TCR was sampled from a woman in her sixties or seventies with acute or convalescent COVID-19. Sequencing was performed on peripheral blood. The V and J genes are TRBV2 and TRBJ2-1; TRBD2 aligns across 9 bases. The CDR3 spells CASKAGGLGNEQFF. Written as DNA, the CDR3 is TGTGCCAGCAAAGCGGGAGGCCTCGGGAATGAGCAGTTCTTC.